The next 5 T cell receptor beta chains were all read from a single sample in a study of T cells expressing NK-cell markers. TCRdb re-called the 5' RACE reads; one entry per CDR3 protein, DNA not given. Its table records 350,000 to 500,000 distinct CDR3 sequences. The sample comprised blood T cells: a sorted CD56 or NKG2C T cell subset, CD4+ or CD8+ T cells, or bulk PBMC T cells (not recorded which). These receptor sequences come from a woman between 18 and 70 years old in good health.

This rearrangement joins TRBV29-1 to TRBJ2-7; TCRdb's D gene call, TRBD2, goes unchecked for lack of DNA. Germline V gene lookup returns CDR1 SQVTM and CDR2 ANQGSEA. This CDR3 comprises 15 residues. CDR3 protein: CSVETLVAGGYEQYF.

The V and J genes are TRBV20-1 and TRBJ1-6. The CDR3 is 15 residues long. Looked up from germline, CDR1 is DFQATT and CDR2 is SNEGSKA (reference sequence). CDR3 sequence reads: CSAGEEGMRNSPLHF.

The chain employs TRBV14 and TRBJ2-7; TCRdb picks TRBD1, but there is no DNA to check that call. The CDR3 runs to 14 residues. Germline CDR1 reads SGHDN; CDR2 reads FVKESK. The CDR3 is CASSPPGQIYEQYF.

The chain has TRBV7-3 and TRBJ1-2; there is no DNA to check the TCRdb D call of TRBD1. The CDR3 extends over 15 amino acids. Germline loops: CDR1 SGHTA, CDR2 FQGTGA. CDR3 in amino acids: CASSLTGRFDYGYTF.

The J gene is TRBJ1-1, the V gene TRBV7-2; TCRdb picks TRBD1, but there is no DNA to check that call. CDR3 length equals 14 residues. Germline CDR1 is SGHTA and CDR2 is FQGNSA. This CDR3 reads CASSPQGGDTEAFF.